This TCR beta chain was sequenced in a study of blood T cell repertoires in COVID-19. The overall study: Whether acute or convalescent, the COVID-19 samples came from the United States, Italy and Spain.

The CDR3 totals 15 residues. Germline V gene sequence: CDR1 DFQATT, CDR2 SNEGSKA (reference sequence). Between the trimmed V and J ends, which lost 3 bases and 4 bases, there was a span of 16 bases. TCRdb's copy holds only in-frame clones and misses some; the assay was immunoSEQ multiplex PCR. The sample has about 300,000 clones; 85% to 90% are singletons. This clone was seen only once. It was during active infection that Seattle patients were enrolled and then longitudinally followed. This receptor was obtained from a woman between 45 and 60 years old with COVID-19, enrolled during active disease. Sequencing was done on a sample of peripheral blood. The chain couples TRBV20-1 to TRBJ1-3; D remains unclear. In DNA, the CDR3 is TGCAGTGCTAGTTTTTATCGGGTAGGCGGAAACACCATATATTTT. It encodes CSASFYRVGGNTIYF.